This TCR beta chain was sequenced during a study of response to subunit inactivated influenza vaccine. Findings and limits, study-wide: T cells newly recruited by each seasonal influenza vaccination are few, the authors suggested.

About this clonotype itself: What it binds is unknown.

Losses at the gene ends were 5 bases for V and 8 bases for J; bases not matched to a gene: 9. Germline CDR1 is DFQATT and CDR2 is SNEGSKA (reference sequence). CDR3 size: 14 residues. TCRdb re-called the RT-PCR reads through MiXCR, storing one row per CDR3 protein. Of about 540,000 distinct CDR3 sequences listed, under 25% are singletons. This same sample was also taken into another study, of T cells expressing NK-cell markers. That source notes: UMIs were included in TCR beta cDNA generated by 5'RACE template switching. Seropositivity for HCMV was found in seven of the eight sequenced donors, with one seronegative. NKG2C+ dominant clonotypes from over five donors made up about 1.0-7.5% of CD8+ T cells.

The input for sequencing was CD4+ T cells sorted from PBMCs, taken roughly 13 days after vaccination. The chain recombines TRBV20-1 with TRBJ2-1; TRBD2 matches 10 bases. This receptor was identified in a man between 45 and 60 years old who received an inactivated influenza vaccine. The chain's CDR3 is CSAPRSGRAYEQFF. DNA for the CDR3: TGCAGTGCTCCCAGGAGCGGGAGGGCCTATGAGCAGTTCTTC.